A single sample is the source of the 15 T cell receptor beta chains below, sequenced in a study of blood T cell repertoires in COVID-19. TCRdb keeps only in-frame clones here, not all; method: immunoSEQ multiplex PCR. The sample carries some 240,000 clones, 70% to 85% recorded once. Material for sequencing was peripheral blood. The receptor set was obtained from a man aged 45-65 years with active or convalescent COVID-19.

The V call is TRBV6-5, the J call TRBJ1-5, with 8 bases identical to TRBD1. Losses at the gene ends were 0 bases for V and 9 bases for J; bases not matched to a gene: 7. CDR3 length: 15 residues. Germline V CDR1 and CDR2: MNHEY, SVGAGI. The CDR3 reads CASSYSGTGMWPQHF. CDR3 DNA: TGTGCCAGCAGTTACTCTGGGACAGGAATGTGGCCCCAGCATTTT.

In its sample, this clone is medium-sized. The chain combines TRBV4-1 with TRBJ2-1, with D possibly TRBD2 on 6 matching bases. V was trimmed by 2 bases and J by 1 base, leaving 15 bases between them. The CDR3 length is 17 residues. CDR1 is MGHRA and CDR2 is YSYEKL in the germline V gene. The CDR3 DNA sequence: TGCGCCAGCAGCCAACCTAGACTAGTTCGGTCCTACAATGAGCAGTTCTTC. It encodes CASSQPRLVRSYNEQFF.

This rearrangement joins TRBV6-1 to TRBJ2-1; D remains ambiguous. Per the germline V gene, CDR1 is MNHNS and CDR2 is SASEGT. V shed 3 bases and J shed 0 bases, with 6 bases lying between them. This CDR3 has 14 residues. DNA for the CDR3: TGTGCCAGCAGTGATTGGAGCTCCTACAATGAGCAGTTCTTC. Residues: CASSDWSSYNEQFF.

This chain links TRBV10-3 with TRBJ2-2; maybe TRBD2 (5 bases). The germline gives CDR1 ENHRY, CDR2 SYGVKD. With 11 bases removed from V and 4 bases from J, the gap between germline ends came to 11 bases. CDR3 length: 12 amino acids. The CDR3 DNA is TGTGCCGCCCTAGCTTCCACCGGGGAGCTGTTTTTT. Its translation: CAALASTGELFF.

The chain couples TRBV4-1 to TRBJ2-4; a possible D gene is TRBD1 (7 bases). Trimming left V 4 bases short and J 0 bases short, with 22 bases between. Germline CDR1 and CDR2: MGHRA and YSYEKL. The length of the CDR3 is 19 residues. The CDR3 sequence: CASSLPPGGRKGAKNIQYF. The CDR3 bases are TGCGCCAGCAGCCTTCCGCCAGGGGGGAGAAAAGGAGCCAAAAACATTCAGTACTTC.

The rearrangement joins TRBV4-1 to TRBJ1-5; maybe TRBD1 (6 bases). The CDR3 length is 15 residues. Trimming took 0 bases from V and 5 from J, leaving 11 bases between them. Germline V lookup: CDR1 MGHRA, CDR2 YSYEKL. The CDR3 DNA reads TGCGCCAGCAGCCAAGACGGGACACATGATCAGCCCCAGCATTTT. Protein product: CASSQDGTHDQPQHF.

The chain employs TRBV5-6 and TRBJ2-3; perhaps TRBD1 as D (5 bases). The CDR3 consists of 16 residues. V lost 1 base, J lost 3 bases, and 15 bases lay in between. Looked up from germline, CDR1 is SGHDT and CDR2 is YYEEEE. CDR3 protein: CASSLLSRALTDTQYF. In nucleotides, the CDR3 is TGTGCCAGCAGCTTGTTATCCAGGGCATTGACAGATACGCAGTATTTT. Together with reference TRBV5-6 and TRBJ2-3, the CDR3 gives the full variable domain: DAGVTQSPTHLIKTRGQQVTLRCSPKSGHDTVSWYQQALGQGPQFIFQYYEEEERQRGNFPDRFSGHQFPNYSSELNVNALLLGDSALYLCASSLLSRALTDTQYFGPGTRLTVL.

This clone came up once. This rearrangement joins TRBV7-2 to TRBJ1-6; 7 nucleotides align to TRBD1. CDR3 length equals 15 residues. The V gene's germline CDR1 is SGHTA and CDR2 FQGNSA. The V segment lost 5 bases and the J segment 11 bases; nucleotides outside the gene matches: 12. The CDR3 loop reads CASSQDRGLGTPLHF. The CDR3 bases are TGTGCCAGCAGCCAAGATAGGGGGCTTGGTACACCCCTCCACTTT.

The chain links TRBV28 to TRBJ1-1; TRBD1 matches 9 bases. The CDR3 spans 15 residues. With V trimmed by 4 bases and J by 5 bases, 8 bases remained unmatched. Per germline, CDR1 MDHEN and CDR2 SYDVKM. The CDR3 sequence: CASSSPGTGWTEAFF. CDR3 DNA: TGTGCCAGCAGTTCACCCGGGACAGGGTGGACTGAAGCTTTCTTT.

This clone was observed once. J is TRBJ2-7 and V is TRBV7-2; TRBD2 agrees at 9 bases. This CDR3 has 14 amino acids. Germline CDR1 SGHTA, CDR2 FQGNSA. Trimming at V came to 1 base and at J to 3 bases, leaving 1 base not matched to a gene. CDR3 residues: CASSLVSGGYEQYF. The CDR3 bases are TGTGCCAGCAGCTTAGTTAGCGGGGGCTACGAGCAGTACTTC.

This clone appeared once. The CDR3 here is CASRPGTEGYGYTF. CDR3 in DNA: TGTGCCAGCAGACCAGGGACGGAGGGCTATGGCTACACCTTC. The rearrangement joins TRBV3-1 (or the pseudogene TRBV3-2) to TRBJ1-2; a weak D match, TRBD1 (5 bases). CDR1 LGHDT and CDR2 YNNKEL come from the germline V gene (reference sequence). CDR3 length equals 14 residues. The V gene lost 6 bases and the J gene lost 4 bases, with 15 bases spanning the gap.

The V and J genes are TRBV19 and TRBJ2-3, with D tentatively TRBD1 (6 bases). V was clipped by 7 bases and J by 0 bases, with 14 bases between them. From germline, CDR1 is LNHDA and CDR2 SQIVND (reference sequence). This CDR3 spans 15 amino acids. The CDR3 DNA reads as TGTGCCAGTAATACTGGGCAGGGGAGCACAGATACGCAGTATTTT. Protein: CASNTGQGSTDTQYF.

This chain connects TRBV9 to TRBJ2-5, with a possible D match to TRBD1 (6 bases). Germline values: CDR1 SGDLS, CDR2 YYNGEE. The V and J ends lost 0 bases and 1 base respectively, with 10 bases between them. This CDR3 has 15 amino acids. The CDR3 region has the DNA TGTGCCAGCAGCGTAGCTACAGGGAGCCAAGAGACCCAGTACTTC. Translated: CASSVATGSQETQYF. The full variable domain, in which reference TRBV9 and TRBJ2-5 provide the parts outside the CDR3, is DSGVTQTPKHLITATGQRVTLRCSPRSGDLSVYWYQQSLDQGLQFLIQYYNGEERAKGNILERFSAQQFPDLHSELNLSSLELGDSALYFCASSVATGSQETQYFGPGTRLLVL.

The V call is TRBV9, the J call TRBJ2-2; perhaps TRBD2 as D (5 bases). Deletions cut 5 bases from V and 4 bases from J, with 9 bases between. The CDR3 is 13 residues long. Germline CDR1 SGDLS, CDR2 YYNGEE. The CDR3, as DNA: TGTGCCAGCAGAGCAACTAGCACCGGGGAGCTGTTTTTT. Encoded protein: CASRATSTGELFF.

V gene TRBV7-3 combines with J gene TRBJ2-2, with D perhaps matching TRBD1 (6 bases). Between the trimmed V and J ends, which lost 7 bases and 2 bases, there was a span of 11 bases. Germline V CDR1 and CDR2: SGHTA, FQGTGA. This CDR3 is built from 14 residues. This chain's CDR3 is CASTRDINTGELFF. The CDR3 region has the DNA TGTGCCAGCACCCGGGACATCAACACCGGGGAGCTGTTTTTT.